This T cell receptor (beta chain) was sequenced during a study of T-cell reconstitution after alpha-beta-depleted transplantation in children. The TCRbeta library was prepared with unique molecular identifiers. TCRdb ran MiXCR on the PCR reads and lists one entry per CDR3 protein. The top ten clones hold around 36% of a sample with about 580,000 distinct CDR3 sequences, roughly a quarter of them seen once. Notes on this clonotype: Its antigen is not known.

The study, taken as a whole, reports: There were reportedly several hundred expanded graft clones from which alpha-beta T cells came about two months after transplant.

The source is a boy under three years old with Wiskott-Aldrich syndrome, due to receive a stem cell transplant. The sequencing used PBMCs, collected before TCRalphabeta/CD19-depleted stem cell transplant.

The CDR3 is CASSFDSPREAFF. CDR3 DNA sequence: TGCGCCAGCAGCTTTGACAGCCCCCGTGAAGCTTTCTTT. V usage is TRBV5-1 and J usage is TRBJ1-1; D may be TRBD1 (5 bases). V was pared by 2 bases and J by 7 bases, with 12 bases between. This CDR3 region has 13 residues. Germline CDR1 is SGHRS and CDR2 is YFSETQ. Filled out from reference TRBV5-1 and TRBJ1-1, the complete variable domain reads KAGVTQTPRYLIKTRGQQVTLSCSPISGHRSVSWYQQTPGQGLQFLFEYFSETQRNKGNFPGRFSGRQFSNSRSEMNVSTLELGDSALYLCASSFDSPREAFFGQGTRLTVV.